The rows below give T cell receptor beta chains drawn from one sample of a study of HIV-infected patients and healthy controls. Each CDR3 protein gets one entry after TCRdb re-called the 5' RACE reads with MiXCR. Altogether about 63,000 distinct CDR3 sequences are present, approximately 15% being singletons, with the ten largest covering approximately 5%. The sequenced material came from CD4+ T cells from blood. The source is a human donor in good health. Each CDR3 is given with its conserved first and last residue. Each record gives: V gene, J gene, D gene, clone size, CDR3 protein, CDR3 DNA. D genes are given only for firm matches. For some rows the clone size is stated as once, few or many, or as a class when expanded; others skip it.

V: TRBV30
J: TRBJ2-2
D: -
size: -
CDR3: CAWSRDRSPSANTGELFF
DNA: TGTGCCTGGAGTCGTGACAGGTCCCCTTCCGCGAACACCGGGGAGCTGTTTTTT

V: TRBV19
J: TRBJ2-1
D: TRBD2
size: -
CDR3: CATGLAGGPGEQFF
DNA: TGTGCCACCGGACTAGCGGGAGGGCCTGGGGAGCAGTTCTTC

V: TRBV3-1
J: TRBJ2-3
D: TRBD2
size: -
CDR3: CASSRLAGTDTQYF
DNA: TGTGCCAGCAGCCGACTAGCGGGGACAGATACGCAGTATTTT

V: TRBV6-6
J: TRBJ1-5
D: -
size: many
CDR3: CASSYFGGAEPQHF
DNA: TGTGCCAGCAGTTATTTTGGGGGGGCCGAGCCCCAGCATTTT

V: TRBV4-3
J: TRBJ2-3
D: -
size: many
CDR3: CASSQGRQDTQYF
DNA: TGCGCCAGCAGCCAAGGACGCCAAGATACGCAGTATTTT

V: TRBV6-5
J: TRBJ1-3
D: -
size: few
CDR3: CASSFRASGSGNTIYF
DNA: TGTGCCAGCAGTTTCAGAGCCTCTGGCTCTGGAAACACCATATATTTT

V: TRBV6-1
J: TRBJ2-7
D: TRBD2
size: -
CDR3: CASSLRAGTSIYEQYF
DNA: TGTGCCAGCAGTTTACGAGCCGGGACTAGCATCTACGAGCAGTACTTC

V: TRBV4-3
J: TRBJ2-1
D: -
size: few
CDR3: CASSFEPWSSYNEQFF
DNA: TGCGCCAGCAGCTTTGAACCCTGGAGCTCCTACAATGAGCAGTTCTTC

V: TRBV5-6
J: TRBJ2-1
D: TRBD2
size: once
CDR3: CASRITGGYSEQFF
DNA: TGTGCCAGCAGAATAACGGGAGGGTATAGTGAGCAGTTCTTC

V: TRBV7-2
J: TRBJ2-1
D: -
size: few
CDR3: CASSPQEFWANEQFF
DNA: TGTGCCAGCAGCCCTCAGGAGTTCTGGGCCAATGAGCAGTTCTTC

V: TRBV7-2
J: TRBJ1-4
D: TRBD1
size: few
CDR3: CASTLDRAEKLFF
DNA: TGTGCCAGCACCCTGGACAGGGCCGAAAAACTGTTTTTT

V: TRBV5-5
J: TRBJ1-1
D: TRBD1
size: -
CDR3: CASSLSGTGGTEAFF
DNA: TGTGCCAGCAGCTTGAGCGGTACAGGGGGCACTGAAGCTTTCTTT

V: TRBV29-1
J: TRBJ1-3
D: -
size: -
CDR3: CSVIPAGNTIYF
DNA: TGCAGCGTGATACCCGCTGGAAACACCATATATTTT

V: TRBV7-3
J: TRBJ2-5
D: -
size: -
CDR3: CASSQLVGETQYF
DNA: TGTGCCAGCAGCCAGCTTGTCGGGGAGACCCAGTACTTC

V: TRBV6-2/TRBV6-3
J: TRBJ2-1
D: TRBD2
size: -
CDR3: CASSYFRHGTSGRNGQFF
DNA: TGTGCCAGCAGTTACTTTCGTCATGGGACTAGCGGGAGGAACGGGCAGTTCTTC

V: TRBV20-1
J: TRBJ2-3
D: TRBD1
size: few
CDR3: CSARDRINTDTQYF
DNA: TGCAGTGCAAGGGACAGGATTAACACAGATACGCAGTATTTT

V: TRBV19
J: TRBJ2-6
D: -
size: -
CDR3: CASSRRDMGNVLTF
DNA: TGTGCCAGTAGTAGACGGGATATGGGCAACGTCCTGACTTTC

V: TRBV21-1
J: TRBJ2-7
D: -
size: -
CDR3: CASSKFSGSYEQYF
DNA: TGTGCCAGCAGCAAATTTAGCGGCTCCTACGAGCAGTACTTC

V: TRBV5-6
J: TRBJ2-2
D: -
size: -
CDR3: CASSLYRFNTGELFF
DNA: TGTGCCAGCAGCTTGTACAGGTTCAACACCGGGGAGCTGTTTTTT